The next 7 T cell receptor beta chains were all read from a single sample in a study of cytomegalovirus exposure and HLA in healthy donors. The primer mix had 60 Vbeta and 13 Jbeta primers. Here immunoSEQ multiplex PCR was the method, and the copy in TCRdb shows in-frame clones only, minus some. The sample records about 100,000 clones, 81% being singletons. Sample: PBMCs. The receptors originated from a woman in her 70s in good health and CMV-seropositive.

The V gene is TRBV14, the J gene TRBJ2-7; maybe TRBD1 (5 bases). Germline-derived CDR1 and CDR2 are SGHDN and FVKESK. The CDR3 runs 14 residues. The V gene lost 1 base and the J gene lost 0 bases, with 7 bases spanning the gap. The CDR3 loop reads CASSQGQSSYEQYF. CDR3 sequence (DNA): TGTGCCAGCAGCCAAGGACAGAGCTCCTACGAGCAGTACTTC.

The V and J genes are TRBV7-6 and TRBJ2-3, with TRBD2 matching 12 bases. V trimming: 1 base; J trimming: 4 bases; junction bases outside the gene matches: 0. This CDR3 has 15 amino acids. Germline assignment: CDR1 SGHVS and CDR2 FNYEAQ. The CDR3 spells CASSLGTSGADTQYF. The DNA of the CDR3 is TGTGCCAGCAGCTTAGGGACTAGCGGGGCAGATACGCAGTATTTT.

In its sample, this clone was seen once. The genes are TRBV28 and TRBJ1-2, with 8 bases aligning to TRBD1. Losses at the gene ends were 6 bases for V and 4 bases for J; bases not matched to a gene: 10. The CDR3 is 15 residues long. Germline loops: CDR1 MDHEN, CDR2 SYDVKM. CDR3 amino acids: CASRPDQGARYGYTF. CDR3 in DNA: TGTGCCAGCAGGCCCGACCAGGGGGCACGCTATGGCTACACCTTC.

The gene calls are TRBV7-9 and TRBJ1-2; 7 nucleotides line up with TRBD1. V shed 8 bases, J shed 8 bases, and the junction held 14 bases outside the gene matches. Per the germline V gene, CDR1 is SEHNR and CDR2 is FQNEAQ (reference sequence). This CDR3 contains 14 residues. CDR3 region: CASVDKRGLSGYTF. For the CDR3, the DNA is TGTGCCAGCGTCGATAAGAGGGGGCTTTCGGGCTACACCTTC.

The DNA of the CDR3 is TGCGCCAGCAGTCAACCTACAGACCGCACAGATACGCAGTATTTT. Amino acid sequence: CASSQPTDRTDTQYF. This sequence joins TRBV23-1 and TRBJ2-3; D not resolved. TRBV23-1 is reported as an ORF; its role is uncertain. CDR3 length equals 15 residues. Trimming took off 2 bases at V and 1 base at J, with 10 bases between the two ends.

This chain connects TRBV10-3 to TRBJ2-7, with 7 nucleotides matching TRBD2. This CDR3 is 16 amino acids long. Trimming took 7 bases from V and 0 from J; bases not matched to a gene: 12. In germline, CDR1 is ENHRY, CDR2 SYGVKD. The DNA for the CDR3 is TGTGCCATCACCCAAGGGGCTAGCGGATACTCCTACGAGCAGTACTTC. Amino acids: CAITQGASGYSYEQYF.

The V call is TRBV4-3, the J call TRBJ2-3, with TRBD2 matching 7 bases. The CDR3 has 18 residues. V lost 0 bases and J lost 0; bases outside the gene matches: 9. Germline assignment: CDR1 LGHNA and CDR2 YSLEER. CDR3: CASSQDWGSGGSTDTQYF. For the CDR3, the DNA is TGCGCCAGCAGCCAAGATTGGGGTTCGGGAGGAAGCACAGATACGCAGTATTTT.